Listed below are T cell receptor beta chains from one sample, sequenced in a study of blood T cell repertoires in COVID-19. TCRdb's table, derived via immunoSEQ multiplex PCR, lists solely in-frame clones and lacks some. The sample has around 200,000 clones; over 75% are singletons. Sequencing was carried out using peripheral blood. These receptors were obtained from a woman in her fifties or sixties with acute or convalescent COVID-19. CDR3s include the opening cysteine and the closing phenylalanine or tryptophan. The D gene is left open where the match is weak. Rows may omit the clone size; those that give it use once, few, many or a size class.

J gene,D gene,clone size,CDR3 length,V gene,CDR3 DNA,CDR3 protein
TRBJ1-2,.,few,15,TRBV7-2,TGTGCCAGCAGCTTACCCGGACAGACCAACTATGGCTACACCTTC,CASSLPGQTNYGYTF
TRBJ2-7,TRBD1,.,14,TRBV29-1,TGCAGCGTTCTCTGGGGGGACAGGGGGAAAGAGCAGTACTTC,CSVLWGDRGKEQYF
TRBJ1-2,TRBD1,once,13,TRBV2,TGTGCCAGCATGGGGACAGGGAACTATGGCTACACCTTC,CASMGTGNYGYTF
TRBJ1-1,.,.,13,TRBV30,TGTGCCTGGAGTGAGATGGGCTACACTGAAGCTTTCTTT,CAWSEMGYTEAFF
TRBJ1-1,TRBD1,.,15,TRBV28,TGTGCCAGCAGTTTAACAGGGGGAAAAATAACTGAAGCTTTCTTT,CASSLTGGKITEAFF
TRBJ2-7,TRBD1,.,15,TRBV3-1/TRBV3-2,TGTGCCAGCAGCCTCGGACAGGCTGGCTCCTACGAGCAGTACTTC,CASSLGQAGSYEQYF
TRBJ2-2,.,.,15,TRBV14,TGTGCCAGCAGCCTTTGGGAGCTGGACACCGGGGAGCTGTTTTTT,CASSLWELDTGELFF
TRBJ1-3,TRBD1,few,15,TRBV19,TGTGCCAGTCATGGTTCCGCGACAGGGTTCAACACCATATATTTT,CASHGSATGFNTIYF
TRBJ2-1,TRBD2,.,16,TRBV7-2,TGTGCCAGCAGCTTAGGGACTAGCGGGAGGTGGAATGAGCAGTTCTTC,CASSLGTSGRWNEQFF
TRBJ1-4,.,once,14,TRBV14,TGTGCCAGCAGCCAAATACAGGGCTGGGAAAAACTGTTTTTT,CASSQIQGWEKLFF
TRBJ2-1,TRBD1,.,15,TRBV4-1,TGCGCCAGCACCAGGGGGACAGGGGAATCCAATGAGCAGTTCTTC,CASTRGTGESNEQFF
TRBJ2-5,.,.,12,TRBV18,TGTGCCAGCTCACCCTACCAAGAGACCCAGTACTTC,CASSPYQETQYF
TRBJ1-6,.,.,15,TRBV19,TGTGCCAGTAGGAGCGATAGCTCCTATAATTCACCCCTCCACTTT,CASRSDSSYNSPLHF
TRBJ2-7,TRBD2,.,15,TRBV7-6,TGTGCCAGCAGTCCGGGGCCAGCGGGGGAGTACGAGCAGTACTTC,CASSPGPAGEYEQYF
TRBJ2-4,TRBD1,.,16,TRBV19,TGTGCCAGTACTTCTCCCGGGACAGGGGGCCAAAACATTCAGTACTTC,CASTSPGTGGQNIQYF
TRBJ1-5,.,.,13,TRBV3-1/TRBV3-2,TGTGCCAGCAGCCATAACGGTGGTCAGCCCCAGCATTTT,CASSHNGGQPQHF
TRBJ1-2,TRBD1,.,16,TRBV30,TGTGCCTCCCATCAAGGGGCAGGGGGTCAAAACTATGGCTACACCTTC,CASHQGAGGQNYGYTF
TRBJ2-1,TRBD2,.,16,TRBV11-2,TGTGCCAGCAGCCCCGGAGGGGGCGGGGGGGCTCATGAGCAGTTCTTC,CASSPGGGGGAHEQFF
TRBJ2-2,TRBD1,.,15,TRBV19,TGTGCCAGTAGGTACAGGGGGGCGAACACCGGGGAGCTGTTTTTT,CASRYRGANTGELFF
TRBJ1-5,TRBD1,.,15,TRBV30,TGTGCCTGGAGTGCCGGGACAGGGGTGGATCAGCCCCAGCATTTT,CAWSAGTGVDQPQHF
TRBJ1-4,TRBD1,.,14,TRBV28,TGTGCCAGCAGGGTCACAGGGGCGAATGAAAAACTGTTTTTT,CASRVTGANEKLFF
TRBJ1-1,.,.,11,TRBV6-2/TRBV6-3,TGTGCCAGCAGTTACCTGGGCCAAGCTTTCTTT,CASSYLGQAFF
TRBJ2-3,.,.,15,TRBV18,TGTGCCAGCTCACCCCTCTTGACAGATTCAGATACGCAGTATTTT,CASSPLLTDSDTQYF
TRBJ2-1,.,.,14,TRBV9,TGTGCCAGCAGCGTAGTTAGCGGCGACAATGAGCAGTTCTTC,CASSVVSGDNEQFF
TRBJ2-3,.,once,14,TRBV5-1,TGCGCCAGCAGCTTGGCCGGCCGGGAGGATACGCAGTATTTT,CASSLAGREDTQYF
TRBJ2-2,.,.,14,TRBV5-4,TGTGCCAGCACTCCGGAGATCAGGGCCGGGGAGCTGTTTTTT,CASTPEIRAGELFF
TRBJ2-1,TRBD2,.,17,TRBV10-3,TGTGCCATCAGTGAGACTAGCGGGGGCCTCTCCTACAATGAGCAGTTCTTC,CAISETSGGLSYNEQFF
TRBJ1-6,.,.,13,TRBV6-4,TGTGCCAGCAGTGACCGATACGGGTCACCCCTCCACTTT,CASSDRYGSPLHF
TRBJ2-1,TRBD1,few,16,TRBV28,TGTGCCAGCAGTGGGACAGGGTATAGCTTTTCCAATGAGCAGTTCTTC,CASSGTGYSFSNEQFF
TRBJ2-2,.,.,11,TRBV2,TGTGCCAGCACATTGACCGGGGAGCTGTTTTTT,CASTLTGELFF
TRBJ2-5,.,.,13,TRBV18,TGTGCCAGCTCATCAAACAGCGGAGAGACCCAGTACTTC,CASSSNSGETQYF
TRBJ2-3,.,.,13,TRBV5-4,TGTGCCAGCAGCCTACCTTTGGCAGATACGCAGTATTTT,CASSLPLADTQYF